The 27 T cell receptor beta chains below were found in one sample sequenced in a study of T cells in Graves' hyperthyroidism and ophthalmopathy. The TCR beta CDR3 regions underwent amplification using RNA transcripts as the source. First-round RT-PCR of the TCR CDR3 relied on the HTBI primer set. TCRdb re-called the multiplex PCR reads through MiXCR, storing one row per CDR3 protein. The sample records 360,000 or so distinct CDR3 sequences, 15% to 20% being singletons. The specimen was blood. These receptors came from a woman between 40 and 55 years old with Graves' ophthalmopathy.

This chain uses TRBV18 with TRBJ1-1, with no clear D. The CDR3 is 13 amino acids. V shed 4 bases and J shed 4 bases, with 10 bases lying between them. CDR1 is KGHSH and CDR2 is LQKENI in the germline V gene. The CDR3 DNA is TGTGCCAGCTCACAAAAACACAGCACTGAAGCTTTCTTT. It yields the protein CASSQKHSTEAFF.

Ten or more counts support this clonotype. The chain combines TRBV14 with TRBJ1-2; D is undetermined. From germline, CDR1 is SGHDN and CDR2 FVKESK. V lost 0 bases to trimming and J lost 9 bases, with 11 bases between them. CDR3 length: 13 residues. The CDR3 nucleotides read TGTGCCAGCAGCCAAGAAACGATCTCTCGCTACACCTTC. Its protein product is CASSQETISRYTF.

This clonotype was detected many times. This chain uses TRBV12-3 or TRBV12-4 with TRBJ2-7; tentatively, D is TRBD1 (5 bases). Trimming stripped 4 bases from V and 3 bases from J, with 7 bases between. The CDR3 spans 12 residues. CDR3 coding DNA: TGTGCCAGCAGTTCAGGGCTCTACGAGCAGTACTTC. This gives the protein CASSSGLYEQYF.

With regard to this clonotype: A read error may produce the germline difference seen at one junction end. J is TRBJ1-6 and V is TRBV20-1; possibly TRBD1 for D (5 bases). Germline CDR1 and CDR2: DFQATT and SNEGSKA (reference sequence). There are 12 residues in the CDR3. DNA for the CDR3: TGCGGAGGGACGGACCATAATTCACCCCTCTACTTT. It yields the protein CGGTDHNSPLYF.

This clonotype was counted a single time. CDR3 sequence: CASPCQPLNTEAFF. The CDR3 DNA reads as TGTGCCAGCCCCTGCCAGCCGTTGAACACTGAAGCTTTCTTT. The chain has TRBV27 and TRBJ1-1; D call uncertain. V was shortened by 8 bases and J by 0 bases, with 13 bases between the two germline ends. Germline CDR1 is MNHEY and CDR2 is SMNVEV (reference sequence). This CDR3 spans 14 amino acids.

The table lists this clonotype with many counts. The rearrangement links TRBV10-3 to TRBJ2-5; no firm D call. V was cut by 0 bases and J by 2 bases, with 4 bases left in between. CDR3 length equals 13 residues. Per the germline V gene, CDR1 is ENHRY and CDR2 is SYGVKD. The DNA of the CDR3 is TGTGCCATCAGTGAGTCGACACAAGAGACCCAGTACTTC. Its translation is CAISESTQETQYF.

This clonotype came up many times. The CDR3 reads CASSPRGGRSGYEQYF. For the CDR3, the DNA is TGTGCCAGCAGCCCAAGGGGCGGGAGGTCGGGCTACGAGCAGTACTTC. J is TRBJ2-7 and V is TRBV11-1; 8 bases are shared with TRBD2. V was pared by 5 bases and J by 3 bases, with 12 bases of the junction left unmatched. CDR3 length: 16 residues. Germline V lookup: CDR1 SGHAT, CDR2 FQDESV (reference sequence).

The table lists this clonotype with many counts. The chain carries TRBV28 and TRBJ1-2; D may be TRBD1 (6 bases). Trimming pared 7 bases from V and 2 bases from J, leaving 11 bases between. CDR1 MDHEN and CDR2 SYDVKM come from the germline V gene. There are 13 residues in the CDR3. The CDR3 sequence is CASKSQGNYGYTF. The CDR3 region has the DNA TGTGCCAGCAAATCCCAGGGGAACTATGGCTACACCTTC.

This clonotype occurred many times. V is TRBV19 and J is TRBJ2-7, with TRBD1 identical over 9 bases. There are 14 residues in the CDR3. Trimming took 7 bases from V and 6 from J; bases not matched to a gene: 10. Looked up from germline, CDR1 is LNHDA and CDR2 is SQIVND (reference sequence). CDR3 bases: TGTGCCAGTACCCAATATCCGGACAGGGGCGAGCAGTACTTC. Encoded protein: CASTQYPDRGEQYF.

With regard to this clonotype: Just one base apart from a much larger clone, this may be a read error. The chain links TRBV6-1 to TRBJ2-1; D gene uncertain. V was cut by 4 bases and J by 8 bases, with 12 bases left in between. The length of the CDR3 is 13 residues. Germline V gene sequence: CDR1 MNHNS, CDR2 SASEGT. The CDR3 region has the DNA TGTGCCAGCAGTGGCGTGGGTGGCGATGAGCAGTTCTTC. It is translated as CASSGVGGDEQFF.

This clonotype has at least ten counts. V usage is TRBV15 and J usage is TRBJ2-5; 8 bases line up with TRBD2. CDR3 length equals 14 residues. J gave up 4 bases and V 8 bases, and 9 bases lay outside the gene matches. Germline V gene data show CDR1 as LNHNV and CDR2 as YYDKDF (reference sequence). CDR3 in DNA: TGTGCCACCGCCGGGACTAGGGAATTAGAGACCCAGTACTTC. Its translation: CATAGTRELETQYF.

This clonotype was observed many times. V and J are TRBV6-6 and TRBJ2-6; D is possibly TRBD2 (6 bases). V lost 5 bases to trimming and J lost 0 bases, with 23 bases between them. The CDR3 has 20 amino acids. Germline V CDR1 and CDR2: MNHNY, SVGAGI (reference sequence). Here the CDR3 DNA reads TGTGCCAGCAGTCCCCGGACAAGGCCCACGGGGGACTCTGGGGCCAACGTCCTGACTTTC. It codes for CASSPRTRPTGDSGANVLTF.

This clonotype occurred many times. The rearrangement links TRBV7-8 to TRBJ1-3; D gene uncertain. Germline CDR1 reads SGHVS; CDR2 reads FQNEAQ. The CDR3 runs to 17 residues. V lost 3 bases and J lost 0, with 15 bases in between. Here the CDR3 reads CASSFRPVGSSGNTIYF. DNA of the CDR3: TGTGCCAGCAGCTTTCGACCGGTAGGGAGCTCTGGAAACACCATATATTTT.

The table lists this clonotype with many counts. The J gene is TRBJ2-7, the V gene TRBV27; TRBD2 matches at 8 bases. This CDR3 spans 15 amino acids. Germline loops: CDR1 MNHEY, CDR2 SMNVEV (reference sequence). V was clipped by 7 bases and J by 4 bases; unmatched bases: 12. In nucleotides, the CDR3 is TGTGCCAGCACCTCCTGGGAAAGCGGGAGATACGAGCAGTACTTC. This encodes CASTSWESGRYEQYF.

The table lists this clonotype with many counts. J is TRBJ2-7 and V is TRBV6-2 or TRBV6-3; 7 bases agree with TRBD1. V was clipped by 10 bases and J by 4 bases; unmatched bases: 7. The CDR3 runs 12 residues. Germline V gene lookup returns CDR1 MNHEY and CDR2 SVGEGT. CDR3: CANSDRVYEQYF. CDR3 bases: TGTGCCAACAGCGACAGGGTTTACGAGCAGTACTTC.

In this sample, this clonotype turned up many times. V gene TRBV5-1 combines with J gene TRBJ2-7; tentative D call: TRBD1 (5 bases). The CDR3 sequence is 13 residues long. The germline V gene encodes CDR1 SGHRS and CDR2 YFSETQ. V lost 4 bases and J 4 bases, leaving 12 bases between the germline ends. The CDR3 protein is CASSQGPRYEQYF. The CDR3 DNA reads TGCGCCAGCAGCCAGGGTCCAAGATACGAGCAGTACTTC.

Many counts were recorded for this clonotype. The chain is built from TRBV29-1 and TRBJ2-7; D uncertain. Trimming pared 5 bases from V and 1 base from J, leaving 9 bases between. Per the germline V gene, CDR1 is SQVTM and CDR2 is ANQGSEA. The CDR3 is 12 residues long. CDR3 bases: TGCAGCGTTTCGGACGGGTCCTACGAGCAGTACTTC. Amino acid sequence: CSVSDGSYEQYF.

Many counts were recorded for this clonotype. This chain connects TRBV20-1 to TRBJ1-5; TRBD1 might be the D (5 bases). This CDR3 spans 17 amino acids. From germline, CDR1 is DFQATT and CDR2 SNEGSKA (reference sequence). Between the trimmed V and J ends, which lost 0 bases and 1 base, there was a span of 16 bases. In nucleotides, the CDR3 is TGCAGTGCTAGAGATCGATACAGGAAACTAAGCAATCAGCCCCAGCATTTT. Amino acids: CSARDRYRKLSNQPQHF.

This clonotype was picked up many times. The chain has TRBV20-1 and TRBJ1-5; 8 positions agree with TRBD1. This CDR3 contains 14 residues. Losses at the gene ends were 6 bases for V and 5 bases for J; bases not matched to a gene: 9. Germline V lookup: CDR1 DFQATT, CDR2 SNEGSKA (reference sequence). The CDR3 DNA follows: TGCAGTGCCCAAGATTACAGGGGGGATCAGCCCCAGCATTTT. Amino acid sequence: CSAQDYRGDQPQHF.

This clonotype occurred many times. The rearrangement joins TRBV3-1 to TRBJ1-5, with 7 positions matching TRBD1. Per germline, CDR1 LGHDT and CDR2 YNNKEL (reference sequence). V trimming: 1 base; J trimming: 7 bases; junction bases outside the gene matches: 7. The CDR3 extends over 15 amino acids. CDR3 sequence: CASSQGAGGRQPQHF. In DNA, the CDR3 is TGTGCCAGCAGCCAAGGGGCAGGGGGGAGGCAGCCCCAGCATTTT.

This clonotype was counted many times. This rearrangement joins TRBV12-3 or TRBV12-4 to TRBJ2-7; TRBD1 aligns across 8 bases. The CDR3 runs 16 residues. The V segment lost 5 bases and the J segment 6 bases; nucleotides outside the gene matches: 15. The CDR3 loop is CASSLSIRSDRVEQYF. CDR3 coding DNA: TGTGCCAGCAGTCTATCAATACGCTCGGACAGGGTCGAGCAGTACTTC.

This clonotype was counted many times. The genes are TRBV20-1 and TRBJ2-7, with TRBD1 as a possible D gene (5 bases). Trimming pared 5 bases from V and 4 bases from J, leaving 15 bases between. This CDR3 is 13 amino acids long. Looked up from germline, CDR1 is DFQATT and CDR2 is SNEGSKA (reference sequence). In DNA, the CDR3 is TGCAGTGCTGGGAACAGGTTCCAATACGAGCAGTACTTC. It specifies CSAGNRFQYEQYF.

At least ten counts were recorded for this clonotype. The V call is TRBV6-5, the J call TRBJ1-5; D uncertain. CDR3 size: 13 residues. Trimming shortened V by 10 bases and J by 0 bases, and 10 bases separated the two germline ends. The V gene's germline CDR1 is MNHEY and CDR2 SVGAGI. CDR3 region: CATGIPSNQPQHF. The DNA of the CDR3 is TGTGCCACCGGTATCCCTAGCAATCAGCCCCAGCATTTT.

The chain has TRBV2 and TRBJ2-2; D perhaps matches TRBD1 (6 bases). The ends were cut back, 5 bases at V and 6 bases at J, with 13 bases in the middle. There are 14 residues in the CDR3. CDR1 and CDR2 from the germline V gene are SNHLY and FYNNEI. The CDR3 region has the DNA TGTGCCAGCAGTTCTTACAGGGATCCCGGGGAGCTGTTTTTT. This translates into CASSSYRDPGELFF.

CDR3 amino acids: CASSYQGVSYEQYF. In nucleotides, the CDR3 is TGTGCCAGCAGTTACCAGGGCGTGTCCTACGAGCAGTACTTC. The chain couples TRBV6-2 or TRBV6-3 to TRBJ2-7; maybe TRBD1 (5 bases). The CDR3 totals 14 residues. The V and J ends lost 2 bases and 1 base respectively, with 9 bases between them. CDR1 is MNHEY and CDR2 is SVGEGT in the germline V gene.

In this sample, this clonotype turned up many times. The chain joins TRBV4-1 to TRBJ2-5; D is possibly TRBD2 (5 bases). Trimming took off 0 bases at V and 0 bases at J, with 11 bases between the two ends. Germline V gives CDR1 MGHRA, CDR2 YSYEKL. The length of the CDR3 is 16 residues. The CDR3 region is CASSQEKEVYQETQYF. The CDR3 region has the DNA TGCGCCAGCAGCCAAGAAAAGGAGGTGTACCAAGAGACCCAGTACTTC.

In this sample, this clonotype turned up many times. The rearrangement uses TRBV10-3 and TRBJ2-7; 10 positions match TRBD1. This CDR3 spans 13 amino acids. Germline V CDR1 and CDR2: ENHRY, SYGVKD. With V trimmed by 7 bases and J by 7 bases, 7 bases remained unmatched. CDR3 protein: CAITGTGEREQYF. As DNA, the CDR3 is TGTGCCATCACCGGGACAGGGGAGCGGGAGCAGTACTTC.